This TCR beta chain was sequenced for a study of tumor and adjacent non-tumor tissue in lung cancer. As for the study in general: There were 11 to 13 adenocarcinoma, 2 squamous cell carcinoma and 1 small cell lung cancer cases. Study observations and caveats: In normal lung, the top 100 clones were significantly more dominant than in tumor. Shorter survival was associated with higher TCR diversity in tumors. Tumor tissue had significantly higher TCR diversity than normal lung.

This CDR3 is built from 14 residues. The germline gives CDR1 DFQATT, CDR2 SNEGSKA (reference sequence). With 2 bases removed from V and 0 bases from J, the gap between germline ends came to 8 bases. A word on this clonotype: Its antigen is as yet unknown. A much larger clone sits a single nucleotide away, making a read error possible.

The template was RNA from unsorted bulk tissue. Distant lung tissue was collected more than 3 cm away from the tumor edge. A modified ARM-PCR protocol with three rounds of nested PCR amplified TCRbeta. TCRdb passed the multiplex PCR reads through MiXCR, listing each CDR3 protein once. The sample yields approximately 120,000 distinct CDR3 sequences, about 61% seen once. The sequenced sample consisted of distant non-tumor lung tissue. This chain uses TRBV20-1 with TRBJ1-5; D not certain. This TCR came from a man between 60 and 75 years old with non-small cell lung cancer. In DNA form, the CDR3 reads TGCAGTGCTAGACTCCCCTTTAGCAATCAGCCCCAGCATTTT. As protein: CSARLPFSNQPQHF.